The 12 T cell receptor beta chains listed next were all sequenced from one sample in a study of lymphopenia after photon versus proton radiotherapy (dated by TCRdb to 2018 to 2020). The method was the immunoSEQ multiplex PCR assay. In its TCRdb copy, this immuneACCESS table keeps in-frame sequences only and misses some clones. Where compared with another copy, unresolved V genes explain less than half of these, and the others have no known cause. This sample holds around 20,000 clones; 85% were observed only once. Clones ranked in the top ten supply around 19% of the sample. The sequencing used peripheral blood, collected from a patient treated with photon-based radiotherapy. These receptors originate from a man between 60 and 70 years old with pancreatic cancer.

This clone is medium-sized. This chain joins TRBV19 and TRBJ2-1, with a weak D call TRBD1 (6 bases). This CDR3 has 16 residues. Trimming stripped 5 bases from V and 0 bases from J, with 14 bases between. Germline V lookup: CDR1 LNHDA, CDR2 SQIVND (reference sequence). CDR3 in amino acids: CASSLEGESSYNEQFF. CDR3 nucleotide sequence: TGTGCCAGTAGTCTTGAGGGGGAGAGCTCCTACAATGAGCAGTTCTTC.

This clone has just one count. This chain links TRBV19 with TRBJ1-5; D gene unclear. This CDR3 region has 15 residues. The V end was cut by 1 base, the J end by 3 bases, with 10 bases between. Germline V lookup: CDR1 LNHDA, CDR2 SQIVND (reference sequence). This chain's CDR3 is CASSIGAMNNQPQHF. CDR3 DNA sequence: TGTGCCAGTAGTATAGGGGCGATGAACAATCAGCCCCAGCATTTT.

The chain has TRBV21-1 and TRBJ2-1. TRBV21-1 is assigned pseudogene status. This CDR3 is 17 amino acids long. CDR3 nucleotides: TGTGCCAGCAGCAAGGACGAGGGGATTCCCTCTTACAATGAGCAGTTCTTC. Protein sequence: CASSKDEGIPSYNEQFF.

The chain carries TRBV11-2 and TRBJ1-4; 7 bases agree with TRBD1. V shed 2 bases and J 1 base; nucleotides not matched to a gene: 1. The CDR3 extends over 15 amino acids. The germline CDR1 and CDR2 sequences are SGHAT and FQNNGV. CDR3 region: CASSLNRGTNEKLFF. CDR3 nucleotide sequence: TGTGCCAGCAGCTTAAACAGGGGAACTAATGAAAAACTGTTTTTT.

The chain uses TRBV15 and TRBJ1-1, with TRBD1 as a possible D gene (5 bases). The germline V gene has CDR1 LNHNV and CDR2 YYDKDF (reference sequence). V was clipped by 0 bases and J by 1 base, with 24 bases between them. The CDR3 is made up of 20 amino acids. CDR3 coding DNA: TGTGCCACCAGCAGAGATCGGGGGAGGACACCTTTTCAATCGAACACTGAAGCTTTCTTT. This encodes CATSRDRGRTPFQSNTEAFF.

This sequence joins TRBV9 and TRBJ1-4; D is uncertain. Germline CDR1 and CDR2: SGDLS and YYNGEE. Trimming stripped 6 bases from V and 10 bases from J, with 4 bases between. This CDR3 is built from 9 residues. CDR3 residues: CASIGKLFF. CDR3 sequence (DNA): TGTGCCAGCATCGGAAAACTGTTTTTT. Based on the CDR3 plus reference TRBV9 and TRBJ1-4, the full variable domain is DSGVTQTPKHLITATGQRVTLRCSPRSGDLSVYWYQQSLDQGLQFLIQYYNGEERAKGNILERFSAQQFPDLHSELNLSSLELGDSALYFCASIGKLFFGSGTQLSVL.

This clone appeared a single time. This chain joins TRBV6-1 and TRBJ1-3; maybe TRBD1 (5 bases). CDR1 is MNHNS and CDR2 is SASEGT in the germline V gene. Trimming took off 10 bases at V and 0 bases at J, with 16 bases between the two ends. This CDR3 is 15 amino acids long. The CDR3 region has the DNA TGTGCCACGAGTGGGGGGACCTTCTCTGGAAACACCATATATTTT. As protein: CATSGGTFSGNTIYF.

This clone was counted a few times. This chain links TRBV12-5 with TRBJ1-2; D remains ambiguous. Germline V gene data show CDR1 as LGHNT and CDR2 as FRNRAP. The CDR3 sequence is 15 residues long. Trimming took off 5 bases at V and 2 bases at J, with 15 bases between the two ends. CDR3 residues: CASGPPQSSNYGYTF. The CDR3 bases are TGTGCTAGTGGTCCGCCCCAAAGTTCCAACTATGGCTACACCTTC.

The genes are TRBV10-3 and TRBJ1-2, with D hard to call. The V end was cut by 4 bases, the J end by 0 bases, with 12 bases between. The CDR3 sequence is 15 residues long. Germline V gene lookup returns CDR1 ENHRY and CDR2 SYGVKD. The CDR3 reads CAISGSGRANYGYTF. The CDR3 DNA reads TGTGCCATCAGTGGTTCCGGGCGAGCTAACTATGGCTACACCTTC.

The rearrangement uses TRBV6-5 and TRBJ2-7; the D gene is possibly TRBD2 (6 bases). V lost 6 bases to trimming and J lost 3 bases, with 15 bases between them. The germline CDR1 and CDR2 sequences are MNHEY and SVGAGI. The CDR3 sequence is 14 residues long. The CDR3 nucleotides are TGTGCCAGCAGCCCGCGGGGTACCTTCTACGAGCAGTACTTC. Encoded protein: CASSPRGTFYEQYF.

About this clone itself: The same CDR3 is also encoded by other DNA sequences in this sample. This chain uses TRBV20-1 with TRBJ1-2; no definite D call. The CDR3 sequence is 11 residues long. The V end lost 4 bases, the J end lost 4 bases, and 7 bases lay between the germline ends. CDR1 and CDR2 (germline): DFQATT, SNEGSKA (reference sequence). The DNA for the CDR3 is TGCAGTGCTATTGATACCTATGGCTACACCTTC. It specifies CSAIDTYGYTF.

J is TRBJ2-7 and V is TRBV30; D gene uncertain. Germline V gene data show CDR1 as GTSNPN and CDR2 as SVGIG (reference sequence). The CDR3 spans 14 residues. V lost 2 bases to trimming and J lost 2 bases, with 13 bases between them. This CDR3 reads CAWSKRERTYEQYF. The CDR3 DNA reads TGTGCCTGGAGTAAGAGAGAAAGGACCTACGAGCAGTACTTC.